This TCR beta chain was captured in a study of T cells in Graves' hyperthyroidism and ophthalmopathy. This clonotype was counted a few times. Its matching antigen is unknown. The germline V gene encodes CDR1 MNHNS and CDR2 SASEGT. Trimming at V came to 5 bases and at J to 0 bases, leaving 5 bases not matched to a gene. The CDR3 covers 16 residues. Study-level results: Ophthalmopathy was separated from stable hyperthyroidism by a 13 V-J model.

Patients were aged 18 to 65, had disease duration under 2 months, and had newly diagnosed hyperthyroidism. Each diagnosis was grounded in clinical symptoms, serum thyroxine and TRAb, thyroid ultrasound, and orbital computed tomography. Amplification of TCR beta CDR3 regions was performed using RNA transcripts as template. A set of HTBI primers served as the primers for a first-round RT-PCR of the TCR CDR3. Each CDR3 protein gets one entry after TCRdb re-called the multiplex PCR reads with MiXCR. The table lists hundreds of thousands of distinct CDR3 sequences, 16% of them singletons. The sequence derives from a woman aged 18-35 years with Graves' hyperthyroidism. The rearrangement links TRBV6-1 to TRBJ2-5; 11 bases align to TRBD2. Sequenced: blood. The CDR3 reads CASSSSGLADQETQYF. CDR3 in DNA: TGTGCCAGCAGTTCGTCGGGACTAGCGGACCAAGAGACCCAGTACTTC.